This entry describes one T cell receptor (beta chain). Both TRBC1 and TRBC2 were covered by a beta constant-region primer of two equimolar oligonucleotides. Each CDR3 protein gets one entry after TCRdb re-called the UMI-ligation and nested PCR reads with MiXCR. The sample yields 120,000 to 150,000 distinct CDR3 sequences, about a sixth seen once. This record comes from a study of naive and memory T cell subsets. Material: naive CD4+ T cells from blood. This clonotype was obtained from a human donor in good health.

The CDR3 here is CARGGGGGSYEQYF. The DNA for the CDR3 is TGTGCCAGAGGGGGGGGAGGCGGCTCCTACGAGCAGTACTTC. The gene calls are TRBV2 and TRBJ2-7; D perhaps matches TRBD2 (7 bases). The CDR3 has 14 amino acids. Germline V lookup: CDR1 SNHLY, CDR2 FYNNEI. V was pared by 9 bases and J by 0 bases, with 15 bases between.